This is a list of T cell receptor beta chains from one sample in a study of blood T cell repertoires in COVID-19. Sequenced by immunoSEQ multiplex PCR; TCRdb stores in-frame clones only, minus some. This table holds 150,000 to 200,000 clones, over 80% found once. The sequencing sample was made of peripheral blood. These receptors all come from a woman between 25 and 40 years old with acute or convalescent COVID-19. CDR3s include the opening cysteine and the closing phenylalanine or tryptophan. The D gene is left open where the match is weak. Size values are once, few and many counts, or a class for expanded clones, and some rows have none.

CDR3 protein: CASREAGADYYEQYF
CDR3 DNA: TGTGCCAGTAGGGAGGCAGGGGCCGATTATTACGAGCAGTACTTC
D gene: NA
V gene: TRBV19
J gene: TRBJ2-7
clone size: NA

CDR3 protein: CASSRRDRGADYNEQFF
CDR3 DNA: TGCGCCAGCAGCCGTCGGGACAGGGGGGCCGACTACAATGAGCAGTTCTTC
D gene: TRBD1
V gene: TRBV4-1
J gene: TRBJ2-1
clone size: few

CDR3 protein: CATSRDTQTQYF
CDR3 DNA: TGTGCCACCAGCAGAGATACACAGACCCAGTACTTC
D gene: NA
V gene: TRBV15
J gene: TRBJ2-5
clone size: NA

CDR3 protein: CASSQVGTGANYGYTF
CDR3 DNA: TGTGCCAGCAGCCAAGTAGGAACAGGGGCTAACTATGGCTACACCTTC
D gene: TRBD1
V gene: TRBV4-2
J gene: TRBJ1-2
clone size: NA

CDR3 protein: CATSRGTDNQPQHF
CDR3 DNA: TGTGCCACCAGCAGGGGGACAGATAATCAGCCCCAGCATTTT
D gene: TRBD1
V gene: TRBV15
J gene: TRBJ1-5
clone size: NA

CDR3 protein: CASSGGTSGRDETQYF
CDR3 DNA: TGTGCCAGCAGCGGGGGGACTAGCGGGAGGGATGAGACCCAGTACTTC
D gene: TRBD2
V gene: TRBV11-3
J gene: TRBJ2-5
clone size: NA

CDR3 protein: CASRPVASYNSPLHF
CDR3 DNA: TGCGCCAGCAGACCAGTGGCCTCCTATAATTCACCCCTCCACTTT
D gene: NA
V gene: TRBV5-1
J gene: TRBJ1-6
clone size: few

CDR3 protein: CASSLDDRAITDTQYF
CDR3 DNA: TGTGCCAGCAGCTTAGACGACAGGGCGATCACAGATACGCAGTATTTT
D gene: TRBD1
V gene: TRBV11-2
J gene: TRBJ2-3
clone size: NA

CDR3 protein: CSASGHRDWTQYF
CDR3 DNA: TGCAGTGCTAGTGGACACCGGGACTGGACGCAGTATTTT
D gene: NA
V gene: TRBV20-1
J gene: TRBJ2-3
clone size: NA

CDR3 protein: CASSWAGTGSTEAFF
CDR3 DNA: TGTGCCAGCAGCTGGGCCGGGACAGGGAGCACTGAAGCTTTCTTT
D gene: TRBD1
V gene: TRBV5-6
J gene: TRBJ1-1
clone size: NA

CDR3 protein: CATSVTTGRFDEQFF
CDR3 DNA: TGTGCCACCAGTGTTACGACAGGCCGTTTTGATGAGCAGTTCTTC
D gene: NA
V gene: TRBV24-1
J gene: TRBJ2-1
clone size: NA

CDR3 protein: CASSYSGGAGTDTQYF
CDR3 DNA: TGTGCCAGCAGTTATAGCGGGGGGGCGGGGACAGATACGCAGTATTTT
D gene: TRBD2
V gene: TRBV6-5
J gene: TRBJ2-3
clone size: NA

CDR3 protein: CASSIRTTSYNEQFF
CDR3 DNA: TGTGCCAGTAGTATTAGGACTACTAGCTACAATGAGCAGTTCTTC
D gene: NA
V gene: TRBV19
J gene: TRBJ2-1
clone size: few

CDR3 protein: CASSPLPSRGGNTDTQYF
CDR3 DNA: TGTGCCAGCTCACCATTGCCCTCTCGGGGTGGGAACACAGATACGCAGTATTTT
D gene: NA
V gene: TRBV18
J gene: TRBJ2-3
clone size: NA

CDR3 protein: CASSLGAANYGYTF
CDR3 DNA: TGTGCCAGCAGTTTGGGAGCCGCGAACTATGGCTACACCTTC
D gene: NA
V gene: TRBV28
J gene: TRBJ1-2
clone size: NA

CDR3 protein: CASSAQISYEQYF
CDR3 DNA: TGTGCCAGCAGCGCACAGATCTCCTACGAGCAGTACTTC
D gene: NA
V gene: TRBV11-2
J gene: TRBJ2-7
clone size: NA

CDR3 protein: CASIGPGTPNTEAFF
CDR3 DNA: TGTGCCAGCATCGGTCCCGGGACACCGAACACTGAAGCTTTCTTT
D gene: NA
V gene: TRBV28
J gene: TRBJ1-1
clone size: once

CDR3 protein: CAWIGTDRYEQYF
CDR3 DNA: TGTGCCTGGATTGGGACAGATCGTTATGAGCAGTACTTC
D gene: TRBD1
V gene: TRBV30
J gene: TRBJ2-7
clone size: NA

CDR3 protein: CASSEERLRGYDEQFF
CDR3 DNA: TGTGCCAGCAGTGAGGAAAGACTCAGGGGGTACGATGAGCAGTTCTTC
D gene: TRBD1
V gene: TRBV6-4
J gene: TRBJ2-1
clone size: NA

CDR3 protein: CASSSRETYNEQFF
CDR3 DNA: TGTGCCAGCAGTTCCCGGGAGACCTACAATGAGCAGTTCTTC
D gene: NA
V gene: TRBV6-2/TRBV6-3
J gene: TRBJ2-1
clone size: NA

CDR3 protein: CASSLEQNFNYGYTF
CDR3 DNA: TGTGCCAGCAGCTTAGAACAGAACTTTAACTATGGCTACACCTTC
D gene: NA
V gene: TRBV11-2
J gene: TRBJ1-2
clone size: few

CDR3 protein: CASSRPPGRDTEAFF
CDR3 DNA: TGCGCCAGCAGCCGCCCTCCGGGGAGGGACACTGAAGCTTTCTTT
D gene: NA
V gene: TRBV5-1
J gene: TRBJ1-1
clone size: NA